The text below deals with one T cell receptor beta chain. This sample was taken from a study of siplizumab effects on memory and regulatory T cells. Sequencing used immunoSEQ multiplex PCR; TCRdb keeps in-frame clones, though not all of them. The data hold 85,000 to 130,000 clones, with around 94% observed a single time. J was trimmed by 7 bases and V by 3 bases; bases with no gene match: 5. CDR1 and CDR2 (germline): SQVTM, ANQGSEA. This CDR3 has 14 amino acids. The source material was Tregs sorted from blood. The chain has TRBV29-1 and TRBJ2-1, with TRBD2 identical over 11 bases. The receptor comes from a human donor in good health. CDR3 amino acids: CSVDLAGGLNEQFF. The CDR3 nucleotides read TGCAGCGTTGATCTAGCGGGAGGTCTTAATGAGCAGTTCTTC.